These 20 T cell receptor beta chains came from one sample sequenced in a study of control samples from healthy donors and cancer patients. Data came from immunoSEQ multiplex PCR; TCRdb stores just in-frame clones and leaves some out. Of 120,000 or so clones in the sample, over 75% are singletons; the top ten hold about 3.9%. Sequences were obtained from PBMCs. Receptor source: a woman aged 55-70 years with lung cancer.

The chain carries TRBV18 and TRBJ1-4; D unclear. The V end was cut by 0 bases, the J end by 4 bases, with 12 bases between. Per the germline V gene, CDR1 is KGHSH and CDR2 is LQKENI. The CDR3 runs 16 residues. The CDR3 DNA is TGTGCCAGCTCACCACCAGGCTCCAGCGTTAATGAAAAACTGTTTTTT. Its protein is CASSPPGSSVNEKLFF.

The table lists this clone with a count of one. The genes are TRBV10-3 and TRBJ2-3, with 11 bases matching TRBD2. In germline, CDR1 is ENHRY, CDR2 SYGVKD. The J segment lost 2 bases and the V segment lost 6 bases, leaving 16 bases of the junction unmatched. CDR3 size: 19 residues. The CDR3, as DNA: TGTGCCATCAGGGAGACGGGATTTAGCGGGGGGGCCGACACAGATACGCAGTATTTT. Protein sequence: CAIRETGFSGGADTDTQYF.

This clone was counted only a few times. The chain is built from TRBV27 and TRBJ2-7; no reliable D call. V was trimmed by 8 bases and J by 0 bases, leaving 8 bases between them. The germline V gene encodes CDR1 MNHEY and CDR2 SMNVEV (reference sequence). CDR3 size: 12 residues. In DNA, the CDR3 is TGTGCCAGCCTTGGGTCCTCCTACGAGCAGTACTTC. Residues: CASLGSSYEQYF.

The chain recombines TRBV3-1 (or the pseudogene TRBV3-2) with TRBJ1-1, with TRBD1 matching over 8 bases. Germline CDR1 LGHDT, CDR2 YNNKEL (reference sequence). The V gene end was trimmed by 6 bases and the J gene end by 6 bases; junction bases not matched to a gene: 3. The CDR3 contains 12 residues. For the CDR3, the DNA is TGTGCCAGCAGGATACAGGGGGCTGAAGCTTTCTTT. Amino acid sequence: CASRIQGAEAFF.

This chain uses TRBV18 with TRBJ2-7, with D unresolved. This CDR3 spans 16 amino acids. V lost 0 bases and J 0 bases, leaving 12 bases between the germline ends. Germline-derived CDR1 and CDR2 are KGHSH and LQKENI. CDR3 sequence reads: CASSPPDPILSYEQYF. In DNA form, the CDR3 reads TGTGCCAGCTCACCACCGGACCCAATCCTCTCCTACGAGCAGTACTTC.

The chain has TRBV27 and TRBJ1-5; 8 positions match TRBD1. This CDR3 has 20 residues. V trimming: 0 bases; J trimming: 1 base; junction bases outside the gene matches: 14. Looked up from germline, CDR1 is MNHEY and CDR2 is SMNVEV (reference sequence). As DNA, the CDR3 is TGTGCCAGCAGTTTATCGCCGGACAGGGACCGGGTAATGAGCAATCAGCCCCAGCATTTT. It is translated as CASSLSPDRDRVMSNQPQHF.

As to this clone: A junction boundary mismatches the germline segment, possibly from a read error. The CDR3 nucleotides read TGTGCCAGCACCTTAGCGGGACGGGGACGTCAGTACTTC. This gives the protein CASTLAGRGRQYF. V is TRBV11-3 and J is TRBJ2-7; TRBD2 aligns across 8 bases. Per germline, CDR1 SGHNT and CDR2 YENEEA. CDR3 size: 13 residues.

This clone was seen just once. V is TRBV6-1 and J is TRBJ1-5, with 8 bases aligning to TRBD1. The CDR3 consists of 16 residues. V dropped 0 bases and J dropped 5; count of bases not matched to a gene: 6. Germline CDR1 and CDR2: MNHNS and SASEGT. CDR3 coding DNA: TGTGCCAGCAGTGAAGCCCATGGACAGGGATATCAGCCCCAGCATTTT. It codes for CASSEAHGQGYQPQHF.

V usage is TRBV7-2 and J usage is TRBJ1-1; D possibly corresponds to TRBD1 (5 bases). V lost 5 bases and J lost 1, with 17 bases in between. The CDR3 contains 16 residues. Germline V lookup: CDR1 SGHTA, CDR2 FQGNSA. The CDR3 protein is CASSPRVRLSNTEAFF. CDR3 bases: TGTGCCAGCAGCCCCAGGGTAAGGCTTTCGAACACTGAAGCTTTCTTT. Full variable domain (remainder filled in from reference TRBV7-2 and TRBJ1-1): GAGVSQSPSNKVTEKGKDVELRCDPISGHTALYWYRQSLGQGLEFLIYFQGNSAPDKSGLPSDRFSAERTGGSVSTLTIQRTQQEDSAVYLCASSPRVRLSNTEAFFGQGTRLTVV.

This clone appeared a single time. The chain carries TRBV10-3 and TRBJ2-3, with 7 bases aligning to TRBD2. The V gene end was trimmed by 7 bases and the J gene end by 4 bases; junction bases not matched to a gene: 8. The CDR3 is made up of 14 amino acids. Germline CDR1 reads ENHRY; CDR2 reads SYGVKD. CDR3 amino acids: CAITGGGFADTQYF. The CDR3 DNA follows: TGTGCCATCACCGGGGGAGGGTTTGCAGATACGCAGTATTTT.

The V call is TRBV5-6, the J call TRBJ1-1; 8 bases agree with TRBD1. CDR3 length equals 13 residues. With V trimmed by 3 bases and J by 4 bases, 2 bases remained unmatched. The germline V gene has CDR1 SGHDT and CDR2 YYEEEE. CDR3 in DNA: TGTGCCAGCAGCTGGACAGGGACCACTGAAGCTTTCTTT. Residues: CASSWTGTTEAFF.

This clone appeared once. The rearrangement uses TRBV7-2 and TRBJ2-7; the D gene is possibly TRBD1 (6 bases). The V end was cut by 0 bases, the J end by 1 base, with 10 bases between. This CDR3 has 15 residues. Germline V gene sequence: CDR1 SGHTA, CDR2 FQGNSA. The CDR3, as DNA: TGTGCCAGCAGCTTAGCGGACAGTATATCCTACGAGCAGTACTTC. Its protein product is CASSLADSISYEQYF.

The V call is TRBV11-2, the J call TRBJ2-1; 8 bases match TRBD1. V was clipped by 3 bases and J by 8 bases; unmatched bases: 6. The CDR3 consists of 14 residues. The germline gives CDR1 SGHAT, CDR2 FQNNGV. CDR3 residues: CASSLDRVVHEQFF. CDR3 DNA sequence: TGTGCCAGCAGCTTGGACAGGGTAGTCCATGAGCAGTTCTTC.

This rearrangement joins TRBV14 to TRBJ2-1, with D possibly being TRBD2 (6 bases). There are 16 residues in the CDR3. Trimming removed 2 bases at V and 1 base at J, with 12 bases between. CDR1 and CDR2 (germline): SGHDN, FVKESK. This chain's CDR3 is CASSQISGESYNEQFF. The CDR3 DNA reads as TGTGCCAGCAGCCAAATTTCGGGGGAGTCCTACAATGAGCAGTTCTTC.

This chain links TRBV9 with TRBJ2-7, with D unclear. In germline, CDR1 is SGDLS, CDR2 YYNGEE. V was pared by 2 bases and J by 3 bases, with 9 bases between. The CDR3 totals 13 residues. For the CDR3, the DNA is TGTGCCAGCAGCGTGGGGTCGGACTACGAGCAGTACTTC. As protein: CASSVGSDYEQYF.

This chain joins TRBV4-1 and TRBJ1-6; D call uncertain. V shed 3 bases and J shed 7 bases, with 16 bases lying between them. The CDR3 loop spans 16 amino acids. Germline CDR1 and CDR2: MGHRA and YSYEKL. As DNA, the CDR3 is TGCGCCAGCAGCCACCTTTTTGTGGGTCCCAATTCACCCCTCCACTTT. Translated: CASSHLFVGPNSPLHF.

This clone was seen a handful of times. The chain links TRBV7-9 to TRBJ2-7, with 9 bases fitting TRBD1. Germline CDR1 SEHNR, CDR2 FQNEAQ (reference sequence). The trim removed 5 bases at V and 4 bases at J, leaving 15 bases unmatched. The CDR3 loop spans 17 amino acids. CDR3 loop: CASSRGTGNTVGYEQYF. The CDR3 nucleotides are TGTGCCAGCAGCCGGGGGACAGGGAATACGGTAGGTTACGAGCAGTACTTC.

The chain combines TRBV11-3 with TRBJ1-1; a possible D gene is TRBD1 (5 bases). Trimming cost V 1 base and J 1 base, with 10 bases left between them. CDR3 size: 15 residues. Germline CDR1 reads SGHNT; CDR2 reads YENEEA. The CDR3 spells CASSLGRQRNTEAFF. CDR3 DNA: TGTGCCAGCAGCTTAGGAAGACAGAGGAACACTGAAGCTTTCTTT. Full variable domain (outside the CDR3, taken from reference TRBV11-3 and TRBJ1-1): EAGVVQSPRYKIIEKKQPVAFWCNPISGHNTLYWYLQNLGQGPELLIRYENEEAVDDSQLPKDRFSAERLKGVDSTLKIQPAELGDSAVYLCASSLGRQRNTEAFFGQGTRLTVV.

The chain is built from TRBV6-2 or TRBV6-3 and TRBJ2-2; D unclear. Trimming removed 4 bases at V and 0 bases at J, with 12 bases between. The CDR3 has 16 amino acids. Germline-derived CDR1 and CDR2 are MNHEY and SVGEGT. The CDR3, as DNA: TGTGCCAGCAGTTCCTTCCGACTCGCGAACACCGGGGAGCTGTTTTTT. This sequence encodes CASSSFRLANTGELFF.

The chain joins TRBV7-9 to TRBJ1-1; D is undetermined. The CDR3 spans 13 residues. V shed 5 bases and J shed 5 bases, with 12 bases lying between them. The germline CDR1 and CDR2 sequences are SEHNR and FQNEAQ (reference sequence). The CDR3 DNA reads TGTGCCAGCAGCAATGGGCCCCCTACTGAAGCTTTCTTT. It is translated as CASSNGPPTEAFF. The whole variable domain, filled in from reference TRBV7-9 and TRBJ1-1, reads DTGVSQNPRHKITKRGQNVTFRCDPISEHNRLYWYRQTLGQGPEFLTYFQNEAQLEKSRLLSDRFSAERPKGSFSTLEIQRTEQGDSAMYLCASSNGPPTEAFFGQGTRLTVV.